This T cell receptor (beta chain) was found in a study of blood T cell repertoires in COVID-19. Here immunoSEQ multiplex PCR was the method, and the copy in TCRdb shows in-frame clones only, minus some. The table has about 150,000 clones, 70% to 90% seen once. V lost 0 bases to trimming and J lost 4 bases, with 15 bases between them. The CDR3 covers 16 residues. Germline-derived CDR1 and CDR2 are SGHDN and FVKESK. Sequenced: PBMCs or T cells enriched from blood (not recorded which). The chain recombines TRBV14 with TRBJ1-2; tentative D call: TRBD1 (5 bases). This receptor was obtained from a woman aged 45-60 years who had recovered from COVID-19. The CDR3 here is CASSQDHGGRPYGYTF. CDR3 DNA: TGTGCCAGCAGCCAAGATCACGGGGGACGGCCCTATGGCTACACCTTC.